This TCR beta chain comes out of a study of shared clonotypes between healthy human individuals. As for the study in general: Every donor yielded three CD4 naive, three CD4 memory, two CD8 naive and one CD8 memory plate.

Once extracted for a subset, genomic DNA was divided evenly among several immunoSEQ plates. TCRdb's copy holds only in-frame clones and misses some; the assay was immunoSEQ multiplex PCR. This sample has millions of clones, with 85% to 95% found just once. Germline CDR1 and CDR2: SQVTM and ANQGSEA. V was trimmed by 1 base and J by 0 bases, leaving 9 bases between them. CDR3 length: 14 residues. Sequencing was carried out using naive CD4+ T cells sorted from blood. Indicated subset: CD45RA+ positively selected. The rearrangement uses TRBV29-1 and TRBJ1-1, with a weak D call TRBD1 (5 bases). The source of this sequence is a man between 18 and 35 years old in good health. In nucleotides, the CDR3 is TGCAGCGTTGAAGGACAGCCCTTGAACACTGAAGCTTTCTTT. Its translation is CSVEGQPLNTEAFF. The whole variable domain, remainder taken from reference TRBV29-1 and TRBJ1-1, is SAVISQKPSRDICQRGTSLTIQCQVDSQVTMMFWYRQQPGQSLTLIATANQGSEATYESGFVIDKFPISRPNLTFSTLTVSNMSPEDSSIYLCSVEGQPLNTEAFFGQGTRLTVV.